This T cell receptor (beta chain) was profiled in a study of shared clonotypes between healthy human individuals. About the study: Each donor had three CD4 naive, three CD4 memory, two CD8 naive and one CD8 memory plate.

Replicate PCRs from sorted subsets contained around 200 ng DNA, which is around 29,000 T cell genomes. The data were produced by immunoSEQ multiplex PCR, yet TCRdb's version contains in-frame clones alone and is incomplete. The sample gives 850,000 to 1,100,000 clones, 70% to 80% of which show up once; 0.89% is in the top ten. The V gene's germline CDR1 is SGHNT and CDR2 YYREEE (reference sequence). With V trimmed by 1 base and J by 4 bases, 2 bases remained unmatched. This CDR3 comprises 15 residues. The source of this sequence is a man in his late teens or twenties in good health. Some clones in this sample may be carry-over from other donors' samples. Input material: memory CD4+ T cells from PBMCs. Subset here: CD45RA-negative fraction. The chain recombines TRBV5-4 with TRBJ2-1; 10 bases map to TRBD1. The DNA of the CDR3 is TGTGCCAGCAGCTTGTGGACAGGGGGTTACAATGAGCAGTTCTTC. This translates into CASSLWTGGYNEQFF.